This T cell receptor beta chain was retrieved from a study of shared clonotypes between healthy human individuals. The overall study: CD4 naive cells filled three plates per donor, CD4 memory three, CD8 naive two and CD8 memory one. Study-wide results and caveats: Estimated clonotype richness was generally higher in naive than memory subsets.

Concerning this clone: Antigen: not known.

Produced via immunoSEQ multiplex PCR; TCRdb's table is partial and in-frame only. The sample contains over 2 million clones, about 90% of which appear only once. The germline V gene encodes CDR1 SGDLS and CDR2 YYNGEE. The CDR3 runs 16 residues. V lost 0 bases and J lost 5; bases outside the gene matches: 7. V is TRBV9 and J is TRBJ2-2; 7 nucleotides agree with TRBD1. This TCR was recovered from a man younger than 35 in good health. Some clones in this sample may be carry-over from other donors' samples. Sequencing was carried out using naive CD4+ T cells from PBMCs. Described subset: CD45RA+ positively selected. CDR3 residues: CASSVGRGRVTGELFF. CDR3 DNA: TGTGCCAGCAGCGTAGGTAGGGGGCGCGTAACCGGGGAGCTGTTTTTT.